The entry below gives a single T cell receptor beta chain sequence along with its context. The data are from a study of CD8 T cells in Susac syndrome. As for the study in general: Patients with Susac syndrome were therapy-naive, taking corticosteroids, with some also receiving intravenous immunoglobulin, or taking intravenous immunoglobulin alone at the time their blood was drawn.

V was pared by 6 bases and J by 1 base, with 7 bases of the junction left unmatched. CDR3 length equals 15 residues. Negative isolation yielded CD8+ and CD4+ T cells; FACS enriched TEMRA cells. RNA amounts of roughly 0.5 to 1 ug underwent reverse transcription with random hexamers. TCRdb recomputed calls from the immunoSEQ multiplex PCR reads with MiXCR, one row per CDR3 protein. Of about 130,000 distinct CDR3 sequences listed, more than 85% are singletons. Sequenced material: CD8+ T cells from PBMCs. The receptor comes from a human donor with Susac syndrome. V is TRBV12-3 or TRBV12-4 and J is TRBJ1-1; 8 bases are a match to TRBD1. CDR3 protein: CASRPPGTGNTEAFF. The CDR3 bases are TGTGCCAGCAGGCCGCCCGGGACAGGGAACACTGAAGCTTTCTTT.